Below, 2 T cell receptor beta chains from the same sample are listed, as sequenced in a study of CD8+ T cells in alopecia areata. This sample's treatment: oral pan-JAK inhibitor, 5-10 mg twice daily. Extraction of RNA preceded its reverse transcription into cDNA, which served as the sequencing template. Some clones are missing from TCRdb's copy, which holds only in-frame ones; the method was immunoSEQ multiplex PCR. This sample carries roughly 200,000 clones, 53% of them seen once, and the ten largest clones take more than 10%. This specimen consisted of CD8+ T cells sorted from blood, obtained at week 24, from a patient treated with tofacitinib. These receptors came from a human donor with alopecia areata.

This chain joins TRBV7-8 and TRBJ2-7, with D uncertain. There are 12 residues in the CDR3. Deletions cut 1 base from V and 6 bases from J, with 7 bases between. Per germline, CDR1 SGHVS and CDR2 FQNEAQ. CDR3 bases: TGTGCCAGCAGCTTAGATAGGTCCGAGCAGTACTTC. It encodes CASSLDRSEQYF.

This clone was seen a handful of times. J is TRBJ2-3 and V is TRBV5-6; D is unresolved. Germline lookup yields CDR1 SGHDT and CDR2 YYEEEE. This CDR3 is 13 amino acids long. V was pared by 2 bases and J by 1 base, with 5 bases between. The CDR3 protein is CASSFGGTDTQYF. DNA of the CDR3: TGTGCCAGCAGCTTTGGAGGCACAGATACGCAGTATTTT. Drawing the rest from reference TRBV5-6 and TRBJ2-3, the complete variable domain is DAGVTQSPTHLIKTRGQQVTLRCSPKSGHDTVSWYQQALGQGPQFIFQYYEEEERQRGNFPDRFSGHQFPNYSSELNVNALLLGDSALYLCASSFGGTDTQYFGPGTRLTVL.